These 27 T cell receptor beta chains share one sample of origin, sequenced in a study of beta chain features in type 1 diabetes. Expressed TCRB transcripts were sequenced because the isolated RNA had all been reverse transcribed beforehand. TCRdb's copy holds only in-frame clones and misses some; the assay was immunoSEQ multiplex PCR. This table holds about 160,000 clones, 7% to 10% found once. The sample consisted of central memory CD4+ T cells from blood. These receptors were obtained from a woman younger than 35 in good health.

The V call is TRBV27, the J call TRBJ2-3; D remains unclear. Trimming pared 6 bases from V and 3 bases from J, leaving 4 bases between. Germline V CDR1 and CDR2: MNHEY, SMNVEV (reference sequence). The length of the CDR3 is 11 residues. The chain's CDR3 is CASRSTDTQYF. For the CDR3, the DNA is TGTGCCAGCAGATCAACAGATACGCAGTATTTT.

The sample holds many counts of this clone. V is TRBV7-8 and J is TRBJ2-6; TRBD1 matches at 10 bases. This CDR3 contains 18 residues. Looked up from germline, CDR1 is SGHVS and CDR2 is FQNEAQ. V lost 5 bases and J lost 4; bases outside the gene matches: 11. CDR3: CASSLLTGGITGANVLTF. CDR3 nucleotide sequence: TGTGCCAGCAGCCTGCTGACAGGGGGCATTACCGGGGCCAACGTCCTGACTTTC. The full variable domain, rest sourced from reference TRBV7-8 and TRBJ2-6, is GAGVSQSPRYKVAKRGQDVALRCDPISGHVSLFWYQQALGQGPEFLTYFQNEAQLDKSGLPSDRFFAERPEGSVSTLKIQRTQQEDSAVYLCASSLLTGGITGANVLTFGAGSRLTVL.

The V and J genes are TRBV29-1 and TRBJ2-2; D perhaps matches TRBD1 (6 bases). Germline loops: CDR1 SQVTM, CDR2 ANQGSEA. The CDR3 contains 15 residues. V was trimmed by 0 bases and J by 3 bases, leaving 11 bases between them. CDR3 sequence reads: CSVEESTGYTGELFF. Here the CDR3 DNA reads TGCAGCGTTGAAGAAAGCACAGGGTACACCGGGGAGCTGTTTTTT.

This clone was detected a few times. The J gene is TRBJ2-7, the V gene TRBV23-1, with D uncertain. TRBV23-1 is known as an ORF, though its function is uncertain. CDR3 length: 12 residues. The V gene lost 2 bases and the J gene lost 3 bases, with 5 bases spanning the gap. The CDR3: CASSQRSYEQYF. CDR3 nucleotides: TGCGCCAGCAGTCAACGCAGCTACGAGCAGTACTTC.

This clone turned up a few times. The CDR3 loop reads CASSLGRLGYEQYF. The CDR3 DNA is TGTGCCAGCAGCCTCGGCAGACTGGGCTACGAGCAGTACTTC. The chain employs TRBV6-6 and TRBJ2-7; D call uncertain. V gave up 6 bases and J gave up 3 bases, with 15 bases separating them. The CDR3 runs to 14 residues. Germline values: CDR1 MNHNY, CDR2 SVGAGI (reference sequence).

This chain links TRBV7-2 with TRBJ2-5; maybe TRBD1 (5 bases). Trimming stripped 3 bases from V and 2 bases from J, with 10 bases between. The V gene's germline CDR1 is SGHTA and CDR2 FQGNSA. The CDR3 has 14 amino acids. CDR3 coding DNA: TGTGCCAGCAGCTTCAGCAGACAGCAAGAGACCCAGTACTTC. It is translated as CASSFSRQQETQYF. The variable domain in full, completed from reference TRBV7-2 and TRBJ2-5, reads GAGVSQSPSNKVTEKGKDVELRCDPISGHTALYWYRQSLGQGLEFLIYFQGNSAPDKSGLPSDRFSAERTGGSVSTLTIQRTQQEDSAVYLCASSFSRQQETQYFGPGTRLLVL.

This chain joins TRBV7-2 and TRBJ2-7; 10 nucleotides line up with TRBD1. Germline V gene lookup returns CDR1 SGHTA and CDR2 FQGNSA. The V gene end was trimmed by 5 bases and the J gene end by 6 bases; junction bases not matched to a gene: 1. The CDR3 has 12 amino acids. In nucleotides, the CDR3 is TGTGCCAGCAGCCGACAGGGGGCCGAGCAGTACTTC. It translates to CASSRQGAEQYF.

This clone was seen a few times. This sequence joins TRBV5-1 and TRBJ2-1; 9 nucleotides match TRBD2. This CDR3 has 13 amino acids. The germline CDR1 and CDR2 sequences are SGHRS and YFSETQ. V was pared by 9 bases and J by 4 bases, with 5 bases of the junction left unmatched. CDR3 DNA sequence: TGCGCCACTCGACTAGCGGATTACAATGAGCAGTTCTTC. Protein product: CATRLADYNEQFF.

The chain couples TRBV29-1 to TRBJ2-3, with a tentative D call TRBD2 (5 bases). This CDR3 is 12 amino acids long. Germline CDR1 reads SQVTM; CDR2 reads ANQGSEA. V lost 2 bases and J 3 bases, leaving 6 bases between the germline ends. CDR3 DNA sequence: TGCAGCGTTGAATGGAGGACAGATACGCAGTATTTT. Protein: CSVEWRTDTQYF.

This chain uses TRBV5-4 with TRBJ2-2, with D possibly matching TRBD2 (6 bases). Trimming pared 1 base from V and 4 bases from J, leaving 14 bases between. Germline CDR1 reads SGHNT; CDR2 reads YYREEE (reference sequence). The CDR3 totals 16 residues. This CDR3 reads CASSLRSGRGTGELFF. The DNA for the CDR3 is TGTGCCAGCAGCTTGAGAAGCGGGCGGGGCACCGGGGAGCTGTTTTTT.

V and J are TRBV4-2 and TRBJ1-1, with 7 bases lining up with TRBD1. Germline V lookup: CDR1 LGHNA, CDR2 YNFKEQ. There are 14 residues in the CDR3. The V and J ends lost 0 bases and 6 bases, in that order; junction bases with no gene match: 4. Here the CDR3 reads CASSQDSRGAEAFF. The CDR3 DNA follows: TGTGCCAGCAGCCAAGATAGCAGGGGGGCTGAAGCTTTCTTT.

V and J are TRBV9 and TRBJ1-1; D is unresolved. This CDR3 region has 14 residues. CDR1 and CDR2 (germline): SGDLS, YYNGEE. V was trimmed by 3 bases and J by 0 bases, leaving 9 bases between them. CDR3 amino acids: CASSARILNTEAFF. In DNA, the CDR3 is TGTGCCAGCAGCGCCAGGATCTTGAACACTGAAGCTTTCTTT.

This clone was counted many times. In DNA form, the CDR3 reads TGTGCCAGCTCAGCTACGGCACAGGAGGGGCAGTACTTC. As protein: CASSATAQEGQYF. The chain employs TRBV18 and TRBJ2-7; TRBD2 is a possible D gene (6 bases). The V and J ends lost 5 bases and 9 bases respectively, with 17 bases between them. Per the germline V gene, CDR1 is KGHSH and CDR2 is LQKENI. This CDR3 comprises 13 residues.

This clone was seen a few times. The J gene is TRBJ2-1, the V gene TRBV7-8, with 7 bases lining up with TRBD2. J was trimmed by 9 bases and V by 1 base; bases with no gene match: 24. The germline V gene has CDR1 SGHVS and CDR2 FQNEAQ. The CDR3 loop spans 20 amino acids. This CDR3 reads CASSLDLPAPQGGSSVEQFF. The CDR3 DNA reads TGTGCCAGCAGCTTAGATCTGCCCGCCCCCCAGGGCGGGAGCTCGGTTGAGCAGTTCTTC.

The CDR3, as DNA: TGTGCCAGCAACACCGAGGGAGCGGGCTACACCTTC. Translating it yields CASNTEGAGYTF. The genes are TRBV2 and TRBJ1-2; D not resolved. V shed 7 bases and J shed 8 bases, with 14 bases lying between them. From germline, CDR1 is SNHLY and CDR2 FYNNEI. The CDR3 is 12 amino acids.

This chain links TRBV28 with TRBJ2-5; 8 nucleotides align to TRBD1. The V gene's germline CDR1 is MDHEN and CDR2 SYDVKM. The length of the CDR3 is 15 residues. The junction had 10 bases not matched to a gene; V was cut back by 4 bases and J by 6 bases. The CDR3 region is CASSSPGQDLQTQYF. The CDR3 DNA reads TGTGCCAGCAGTTCACCGGGACAGGATCTGCAGACCCAGTACTTC.

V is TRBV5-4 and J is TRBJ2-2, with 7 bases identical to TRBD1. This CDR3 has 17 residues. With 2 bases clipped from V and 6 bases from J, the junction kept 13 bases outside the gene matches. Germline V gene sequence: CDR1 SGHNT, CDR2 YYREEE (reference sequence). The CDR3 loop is CASSFWTGRTFAGELFF. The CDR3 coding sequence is TGTGCCAGCAGCTTCTGGACAGGCAGAACATTCGCCGGGGAGCTGTTTTTT.

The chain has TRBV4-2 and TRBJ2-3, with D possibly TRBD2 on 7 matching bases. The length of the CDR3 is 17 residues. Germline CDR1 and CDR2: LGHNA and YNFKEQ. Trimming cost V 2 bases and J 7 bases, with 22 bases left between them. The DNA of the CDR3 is TGTGCCAGCAGCCAACCTGCGGGGGCCGGATTCGTTCATACGCAGTATTTT. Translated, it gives CASSQPAGAGFVHTQYF.

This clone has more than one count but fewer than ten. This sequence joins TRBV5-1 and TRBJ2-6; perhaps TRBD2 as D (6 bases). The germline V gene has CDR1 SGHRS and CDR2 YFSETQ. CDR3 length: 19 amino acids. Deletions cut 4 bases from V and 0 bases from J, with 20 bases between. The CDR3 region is CASSPRDSGWDSGANVLTF. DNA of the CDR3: TGCGCCAGCAGCCCGAGGGACTCAGGGTGGGACTCTGGGGCCAACGTCCTGACTTTC. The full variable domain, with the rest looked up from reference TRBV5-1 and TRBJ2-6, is KAGVTQTPRYLIKTRGQQVTLSCSPISGHRSVSWYQQTPGQGLQFLFEYFSETQRNKGNFPGRFSGRQFSNSRSEMNVSTLELGDSALYLCASSPRDSGWDSGANVLTFGAGSRLTVL.

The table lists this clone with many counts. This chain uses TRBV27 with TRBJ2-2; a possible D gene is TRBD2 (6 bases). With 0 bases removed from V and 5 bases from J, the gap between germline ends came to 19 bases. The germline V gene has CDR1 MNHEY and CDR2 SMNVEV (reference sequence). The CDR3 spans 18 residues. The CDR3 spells CASSLSVRGSAGTGELFF. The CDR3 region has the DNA TGTGCCAGCAGTTTATCCGTCCGGGGTAGCGCGGGAACCGGGGAGCTGTTTTTT.

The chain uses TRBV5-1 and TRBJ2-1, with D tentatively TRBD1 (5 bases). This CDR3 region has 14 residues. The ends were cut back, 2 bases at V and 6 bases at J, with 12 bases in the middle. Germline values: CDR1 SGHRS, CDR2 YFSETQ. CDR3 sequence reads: CASSFNRQRNEQFF. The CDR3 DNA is TGCGCCAGCAGCTTTAATCGACAGCGCAATGAGCAGTTCTTC. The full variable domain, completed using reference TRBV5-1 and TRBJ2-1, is KAGVTQTPRYLIKTRGQQVTLSCSPISGHRSVSWYQQTPGQGLQFLFEYFSETQRNKGNFPGRFSGRQFSNSRSEMNVSTLELGDSALYLCASSFNRQRNEQFFGPGTRLTVL.

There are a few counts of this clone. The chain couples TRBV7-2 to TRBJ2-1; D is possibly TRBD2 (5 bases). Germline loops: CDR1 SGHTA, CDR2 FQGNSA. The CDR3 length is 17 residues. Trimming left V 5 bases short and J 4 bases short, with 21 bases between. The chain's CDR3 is CASSPWAGTSNYNEQFF. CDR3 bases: TGTGCCAGCAGCCCCTGGGCCGGCACTAGTAATTACAATGAGCAGTTCTTC.

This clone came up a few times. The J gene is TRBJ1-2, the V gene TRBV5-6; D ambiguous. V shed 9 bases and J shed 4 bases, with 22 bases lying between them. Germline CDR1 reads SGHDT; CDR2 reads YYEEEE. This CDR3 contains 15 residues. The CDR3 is CATTSVGEEVYGYTF. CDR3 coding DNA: TGTGCCACTACCTCAGTCGGGGAAGAGGTCTATGGCTACACCTTC. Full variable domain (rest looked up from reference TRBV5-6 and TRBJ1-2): DAGVTQSPTHLIKTRGQQVTLRCSPKSGHDTVSWYQQALGQGPQFIFQYYEEEERQRGNFPDRFSGHQFPNYSSELNVNALLLGDSALYLCATTSVGEEVYGYTFGSGTRLTVV.

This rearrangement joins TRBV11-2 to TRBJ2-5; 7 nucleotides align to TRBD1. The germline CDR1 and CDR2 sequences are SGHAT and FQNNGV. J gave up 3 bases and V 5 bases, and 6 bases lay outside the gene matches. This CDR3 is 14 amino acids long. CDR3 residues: CASSRDRVEETQYF. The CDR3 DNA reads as TGTGCCAGCAGCCGCGACAGGGTCGAAGAGACCCAGTACTTC.

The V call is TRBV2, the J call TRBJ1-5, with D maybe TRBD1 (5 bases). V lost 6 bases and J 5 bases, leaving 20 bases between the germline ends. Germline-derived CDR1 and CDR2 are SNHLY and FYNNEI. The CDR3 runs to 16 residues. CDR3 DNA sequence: TGTGCCAGCAGGGGGGAACAGTCCCGGGAGGATCAGCCCCAGCATTTT. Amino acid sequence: CASRGEQSREDQPQHF.

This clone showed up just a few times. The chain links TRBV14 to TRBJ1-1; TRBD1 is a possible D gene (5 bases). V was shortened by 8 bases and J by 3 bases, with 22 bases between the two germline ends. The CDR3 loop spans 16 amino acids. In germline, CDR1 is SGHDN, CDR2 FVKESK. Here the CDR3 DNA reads TGTGCCAGCTCACCTCCTGCAGGGAAGATGTACACTGAAGCTTTCTTT. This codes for CASSPPAGKMYTEAFF. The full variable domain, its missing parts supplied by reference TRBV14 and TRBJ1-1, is EAGVTQFPSHSVIEKGQTVTLRCDPISGHDNLYWYRRVMGKEIKFLLHFVKESKQDESGMPNNRFLAERTGGTYSTLKVQPAELEDSGVYFCASSPPAGKMYTEAFFGQGTRLTVV.

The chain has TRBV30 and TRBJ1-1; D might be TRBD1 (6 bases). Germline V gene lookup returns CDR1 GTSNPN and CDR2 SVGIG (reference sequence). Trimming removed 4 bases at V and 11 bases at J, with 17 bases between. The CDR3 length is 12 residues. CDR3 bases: TGTGCCTGGAATCGGGGGGGCGAGAAGGCTTTCTTT. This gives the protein CAWNRGGEKAFF.